One sample yielded the 9 T cell receptor beta chains listed below, sequenced in a study of blood T cell repertoires in COVID-19. Sequencing used immunoSEQ multiplex PCR; TCRdb keeps in-frame clones, though not all of them. The sample has some 250,000 clones, under 90% seen once. Material for sequencing was peripheral blood. These receptors were taken from a woman aged 55-75 years with active or convalescent COVID-19.

V is TRBV29-1 and J is TRBJ1-4; D unresolved. CDR3 length: 11 amino acids. V was clipped by 7 bases and J by 4 bases, with 7 bases between them. CDR1 is SQVTM and CDR2 is ANQGSEA in the germline V gene. CDR3 sequence: CSGSLNEKLFF. CDR3 DNA: TGCAGCGGTAGCCTTAATGAAAAACTGTTTTTT.

This chain uses TRBV28 with TRBJ1-2; TRBD1 agrees at 10 bases. Looked up from germline, CDR1 is MDHEN and CDR2 is SYDVKM. The CDR3 is 16 amino acids. J gave up 4 bases and V 8 bases, and 13 bases lay outside the gene matches. CDR3 amino acids: CASRPGQGPDSYGYTF. CDR3 DNA: TGTGCCAGCCGGCCGGGACAGGGGCCGGACTCCTATGGCTACACCTTC.

The count of this clone is one. The V call is TRBV19, the J call TRBJ2-2; no definite D call. Looked up from germline, CDR1 is LNHDA and CDR2 is SQIVND (reference sequence). V lost 0 bases to trimming and J lost 4 bases, with 6 bases between them. The CDR3 has 14 residues. The CDR3 coding sequence is TGTGCCAGTAGTATAGATAGATCCACCGGGGAGCTGTTTTTT. Protein: CASSIDRSTGELFF.

The chain joins TRBV10-3 to TRBJ1-1, with 9 positions matching TRBD1. Trimming took 9 bases from V and 1 from J; bases not matched to a gene: 6. The CDR3 runs 14 residues. The V gene's germline CDR1 is ENHRY and CDR2 SYGVKD. The CDR3 sequence: CAIGRDRENTEAFF. The CDR3 region has the DNA TGTGCCATTGGCCGGGACAGGGAGAACACTGAAGCTTTCTTT.

The V gene is TRBV30, the J gene TRBJ1-2; 7 nucleotides line up with TRBD1. The germline V gene has CDR1 GTSNPN and CDR2 SVGIG (reference sequence). After removal of 5 bases from V and 4 bases from J, the junction contained 10 bases not matched to a gene. The CDR3 has 14 amino acids. Here the CDR3 reads CAWYSLQGGYGYTF. CDR3 sequence (DNA): TGTGCCTGGTATAGCCTCCAGGGGGGCTATGGCTACACCTTC.

This clone has a single count. The V and J genes are TRBV7-2 and TRBJ2-4, with 10 bases fitting TRBD1. The length of the CDR3 is 14 residues. V lost 5 bases, J lost 5 bases, and 3 bases stayed unmatched. CDR1 and CDR2 from the germline V gene are SGHTA and FQGNSA. CDR3 protein: CASSRQGAQNIQYF. The CDR3 DNA follows: TGTGCCAGCAGCAGACAGGGGGCCCAAAACATTCAGTACTTC.

This clone was picked up one time. The rearrangement uses TRBV28 and TRBJ2-7; tentative D call: TRBD1 (6 bases). The CDR3 totals 13 residues. V lost 5 bases, J lost 2 bases, and 10 bases lay in between. Germline assignment: CDR1 MDHEN and CDR2 SYDVKM. CDR3 region: CASSAQGPYEQYF. The CDR3 bases are TGTGCCAGCAGTGCACAGGGCCCCTACGAGCAGTACTTC.

The rearrangement uses TRBV6-1 and TRBJ2-7, with 9 bases fitting TRBD1. The CDR3 extends over 16 amino acids. V was pared by 4 bases and J by 7 bases, with 14 bases of the junction left unmatched. Germline V gene sequence: CDR1 MNHNS, CDR2 SASEGT. CDR3 DNA: TGTGCCAGCAGTGGACCATCCGGGACAGGGTTATGGGAGCAGTACTTC. Translating gives CASSGPSGTGLWEQYF.

The chain links TRBV9 to TRBJ1-1, with 12 bases aligning to TRBD1. The CDR3 contains 18 residues. The germline V gene encodes CDR1 SGDLS and CDR2 YYNGEE. The trim removed 2 bases at V and 3 bases at J, leaving 11 bases unmatched. CDR3 sequence reads: CASSVSHGTGGYDTEAFF. CDR3 DNA sequence: TGTGCCAGCAGCGTGTCACACGGGACAGGGGGCTATGACACTGAAGCTTTCTTT.